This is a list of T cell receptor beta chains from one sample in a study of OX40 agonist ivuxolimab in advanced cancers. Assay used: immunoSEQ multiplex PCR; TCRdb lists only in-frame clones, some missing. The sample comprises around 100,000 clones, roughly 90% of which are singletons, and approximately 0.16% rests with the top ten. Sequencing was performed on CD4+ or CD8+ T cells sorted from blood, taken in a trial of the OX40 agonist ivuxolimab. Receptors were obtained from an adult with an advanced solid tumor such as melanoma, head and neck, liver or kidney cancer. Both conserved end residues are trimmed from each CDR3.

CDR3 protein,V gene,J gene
ASSLRRDSVGTDTQY,TRBV13,TRBJ2-3
SASDSGAHLGVQY,TRBV29-1,TRBJ2-5
ASSLGPMNTEAF,TRBV5-1,TRBJ1-1
ASSYSPRGYGYGYT,TRBV6-6,TRBJ1-2
ASSWGGTEAF,TRBV27,TRBJ1-1
ASSLEYRSTDTQY,TRBV5-8,TRBJ2-3
SVSPGGHEAF,TRBV29-1,TRBJ1-1
ASSEFRGKETQY,TRBV25-1,TRBJ2-5
ASRAAGELF,TRBV19,TRBJ2-2
ASSRPPTDTQY,TRBV19,TRBJ2-3
ASGDYTDTQY,TRBV11-2,TRBJ2-3
AWTGYSGVLSGNTIY,TRBV30,TRBJ1-3
ASFGQGFTEAF,TRBV7-9,TRBJ1-1
ASSHQGRGETQY,TRBV19,TRBJ2-5
ASSLRHRGRGANVLT,TRBV13,TRBJ2-6
ASSLSGSTYNEQF,TRBV5-4,TRBJ2-1
ASSERGYEQY,TRBV2,TRBJ2-7
ASSQLGGPRTQY,TRBV4-1,TRBJ2-5
SAHQGANEQF,TRBV29-1,TRBJ2-1
ASSKGKGSYNEQF,TRBV2,TRBJ2-1
ASSWGPSREKLF,TRBV5-6,TRBJ1-4
ASSLRQGLGAIETQY,TRBV19,TRBJ2-5
ASSLDRVREKLF,TRBV28,TRBJ1-4
ASSVGPAGAEAF,TRBV9,TRBJ1-1
ASSVEALLTDTQY,TRBV9,TRBJ2-3
ASSGQGWNEKLF,TRBV19,TRBJ1-4
ASSLGGTANTEAF,TRBV7-3,TRBJ1-1
ASSLRGGSAFSSYNEQF,TRBV5-1,TRBJ2-1
ASNVNTGELF,TRBV7-6,TRBJ2-2
ASSLAGAYEQY,TRBV7-9,TRBJ2-7
ASSQRAGVKETQY,TRBV14,TRBJ2-5
ASSPGLAGGPDNEQF,TRBV7-9,TRBJ2-1
ASTQGDSNQPQH,TRBV6-1,TRBJ1-5
ASSLGTGNQPQH,TRBV5-4,TRBJ1-5
ASSSVTGTRTEETQY,TRBV28,TRBJ2-5
ATSRDGGTANQPQH,TRBV15,TRBJ1-5
ASSVGQVPSEGYT,TRBV2,TRBJ1-2
ASSLQGAETQY,TRBV4-1,TRBJ2-5
ASSPGGSTGEAF,TRBV7-3,TRBJ1-1
ASSYSISAEQF,TRBV6-6,TRBJ2-1
ASSTDSLPNQPQH,TRBV6-1,TRBJ1-5
ASSLKLEYGEQY,TRBV5-6,TRBJ2-7
ASSTTQGLGYT,TRBV19,TRBJ1-2
ASSSTREQSYEQY,TRBV7-9,TRBJ2-7
ASSIPGQGGAGELF,TRBV19,TRBJ2-2
ASSLAGRSVEQF,TRBV5-1,TRBJ2-1
ASSQEVGQGASDTQY,TRBV4-1,TRBJ2-3
ASSLLYNEQF,TRBV11-2,TRBJ2-1
SAGHLATLNTDAQY,TRBV29-1,TRBJ2-3
ASSQSTPAVVNSGNTIY,TRBV4-2,TRBJ1-3
AISESRRDGNTEAF,TRBV10-3,TRBJ1-1
ASSRLIGLAGASNEQF,TRBV4-2,TRBJ2-1
ASSPEVSSYEQY,TRBV19,TRBJ2-7
ASSLALRLAGGNNEQF,TRBV7-8,TRBJ2-1
SVVAGVYEQY,TRBV29-1,TRBJ2-7
ASSLNQGRLETQY,TRBV4-1,TRBJ2-5
ASSPRQPSNQPQH,TRBV10-2,TRBJ1-5